This T cell receptor beta chain comes out of a study of response to subunit inactivated influenza vaccine. TCRdb re-derived calls from the RT-PCR reads in MiXCR, one entry per CDR3 protein. This repertoire shows around 790,000 distinct CDR3 sequences, approximately 22% found once; its top ten account for roughly 10%. Germline V lookup: CDR1 SEHNR, CDR2 FQNEAQ (reference sequence). J gave up 3 bases and V 3 bases, and 2 bases lay outside the gene matches. The CDR3 loop spans 15 amino acids. The sample consisted of PBMCs from blood, taken 5 to 6 days after vaccination. The source is a man in his fifties who received an inactivated influenza vaccine. The V gene is TRBV7-9, the J gene TRBJ2-1; 10 bases map to TRBD2. The DNA for the CDR3 is TGTGCCAGCAGCTTCCAGCGGGGGGGCTACAATGAGCAGTTCTTC. It encodes CASSFQRGGYNEQFF.